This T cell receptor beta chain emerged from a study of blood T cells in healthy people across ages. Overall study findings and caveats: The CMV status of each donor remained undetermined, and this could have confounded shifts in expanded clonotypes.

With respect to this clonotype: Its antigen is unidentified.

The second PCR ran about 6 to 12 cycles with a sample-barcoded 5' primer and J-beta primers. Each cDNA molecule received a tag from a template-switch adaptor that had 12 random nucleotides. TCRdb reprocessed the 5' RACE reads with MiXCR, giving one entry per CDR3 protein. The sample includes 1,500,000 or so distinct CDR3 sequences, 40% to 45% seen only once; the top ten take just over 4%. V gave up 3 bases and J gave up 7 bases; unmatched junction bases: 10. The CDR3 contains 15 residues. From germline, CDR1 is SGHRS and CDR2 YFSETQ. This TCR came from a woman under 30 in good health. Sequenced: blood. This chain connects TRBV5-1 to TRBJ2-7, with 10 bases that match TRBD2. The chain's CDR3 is CASSSGLAENNEQYF. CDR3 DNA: TGCGCCAGCAGCTCCGGACTAGCGGAGAACAATGAGCAGTACTTC.